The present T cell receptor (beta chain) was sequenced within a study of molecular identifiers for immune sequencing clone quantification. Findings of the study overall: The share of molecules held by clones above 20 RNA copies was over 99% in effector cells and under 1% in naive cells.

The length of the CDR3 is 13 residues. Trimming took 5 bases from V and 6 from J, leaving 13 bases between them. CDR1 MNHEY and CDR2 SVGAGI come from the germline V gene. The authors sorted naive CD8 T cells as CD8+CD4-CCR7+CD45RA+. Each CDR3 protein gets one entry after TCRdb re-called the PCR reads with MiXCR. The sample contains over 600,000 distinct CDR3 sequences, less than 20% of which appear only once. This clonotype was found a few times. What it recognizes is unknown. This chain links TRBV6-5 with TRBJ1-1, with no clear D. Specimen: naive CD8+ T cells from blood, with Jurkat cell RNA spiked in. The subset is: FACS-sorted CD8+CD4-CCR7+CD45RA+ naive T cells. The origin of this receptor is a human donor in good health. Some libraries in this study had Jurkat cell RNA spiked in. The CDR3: CASSLFPGSEAFF. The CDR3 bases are TGTGCCAGCAGTCTCTTTCCCGGCTCTGAAGCTTTCTTT.